These 8 T cell receptor beta chains came from one sample sequenced in a study of T-cell reconstitution after alpha-beta-depleted transplantation in children (dated by TCRdb to between 2015 and 2016). The method was PCR. TCRdb names Illumina HiSeq 2500 as the instrument used. TCR library preparation used molecular barcoding, with unique molecular identifiers applied to normalize quantification of the TCRbeta repertoire. TCRdb reran the public reads through fastp at Q25 and MiXCR, keeping productive beta chains. A single entry per CDR3 protein holds the most common genes and DNA from its merged rows. Within this sample are about 610,000 distinct CDR3 sequences, with about 10% of them counted one time only. Of the sample, roughly 4% falls within the top ten clones. Sequenced material: PBMCs from the stem cell graft donor, taken from the stem cell graft. The receptors were gathered from a human donor who donated a stem cell graft to a child with acute myeloid leukemia.

CDR3 nucleotides: TGTGCCAGCAGTCCCGGGACTAGGTTCACCGGGGAGCTGTTTTTT. Residues: CASSPGTRFTGELFF. The chain uses TRBV12-3 or TRBV12-4 and TRBJ2-2, with TRBD2 matching over 8 bases. This CDR3 is 15 amino acids long. Trimming cost V 5 bases and J 4 bases; bases outside gene matches: 6.

This clonotype was detected ten times or more. V usage is TRBV28 and J usage is TRBJ2-1; no definite D call. CDR1 and CDR2 from the germline V gene are MDHEN and SYDVKM. V lost 3 bases to trimming and J lost 0 bases, with 9 bases between them. CDR3 length equals 15 residues. The DNA for the CDR3 is TGTGCCAGCAGTTTTGCTGGGCGCTCCTACAATGAGCAGTTCTTC. This gives the protein CASSFAGRSYNEQFF.

J is TRBJ2-1 and V is TRBV15, with no clear D. From germline, CDR1 is LNHNV and CDR2 YYDKDF (reference sequence). Trimming took off 5 bases at V and 8 bases at J, with 19 bases between the two ends. The CDR3 is made up of 15 amino acids. The CDR3, as DNA: TGTGCCACCAGCGAGATAACGGGTAGGTTGGATGAGCAGTTCTTC. As protein: CATSEITGRLDEQFF.

This clonotype was found once. V is TRBV12-3 or TRBV12-4 and J is TRBJ2-7; 7 bases align to TRBD2. V dropped 4 bases and J dropped 7; count of bases not matched to a gene: 13. CDR3 length equals 15 residues. CDR3 protein: CASSYWDLGGREQYF. The CDR3 DNA follows: TGTGCCAGCAGTTATTGGGACCTGGGGGGGAGGGAGCAGTACTTC.

This clonotype has more than one count but fewer than ten. CDR3 coding DNA: TGTGCCAGCAGCGTTGACAGGGGAAGCTACAATGAGCAGTTCTTC. Translating it yields CASSVDRGSYNEQFF. The gene calls are TRBV7-2 and TRBJ2-1; 8 bases map to TRBD1. The CDR3 covers 15 residues. The V segment lost 5 bases and the J segment 3 bases; nucleotides outside the gene matches: 6. Germline CDR1 and CDR2: SGHTA and FQGNSA. Drawing the rest from reference TRBV7-2 and TRBJ2-1, the complete variable domain is GAGVSQSPSNKVTEKGKDVELRCDPISGHTALYWYRQSLGQGLEFLIYFQGNSAPDKSGLPSDRFSAERTGGSVSTLTIQRTQQEDSAVYLCASSVDRGSYNEQFFGPGTRLTVL.

This clonotype has only a few counts. The V and J genes are TRBV7-2 and TRBJ2-3, with TRBD1 matching over 8 bases. The CDR3 extends over 13 amino acids. Losses at the gene ends were 5 bases for V and 6 bases for J; bases not matched to a gene: 4. Germline CDR1 and CDR2: SGHTA and FQGNSA. The chain's CDR3 is CASSPRTGDTQYF. CDR3 DNA sequence: TGTGCCAGCAGCCCGCGGACAGGGGATACGCAGTATTTT.

This clonotype turned up a few times. J is TRBJ2-5 and V is TRBV7-9; D unclear. The length of the CDR3 is 14 residues. V was cut by 1 base and J by 3 bases, with 9 bases left in between. The V gene's germline CDR1 is SEHNR and CDR2 FQNEAQ (reference sequence). The CDR3 loop reads CASSLGQYEETQYF. The DNA of the CDR3 is TGTGCCAGCAGCTTAGGACAATATGAAGAGACCCAGTACTTC.

This clonotype showed up many times. The rearrangement links TRBV4-3 to TRBJ2-5; 14 bases are a match to TRBD2. The CDR3 length is 16 residues. CDR1 and CDR2 from the germline V gene are LGHNA and YSLEER. The trim removed 3 bases at V and 3 bases at J, leaving 3 bases unmatched. The CDR3 protein is CASSHLGLAGEETQYF. In DNA form, the CDR3 reads TGCGCCAGCAGCCACCTGGGACTAGCGGGAGAAGAGACCCAGTACTTC.